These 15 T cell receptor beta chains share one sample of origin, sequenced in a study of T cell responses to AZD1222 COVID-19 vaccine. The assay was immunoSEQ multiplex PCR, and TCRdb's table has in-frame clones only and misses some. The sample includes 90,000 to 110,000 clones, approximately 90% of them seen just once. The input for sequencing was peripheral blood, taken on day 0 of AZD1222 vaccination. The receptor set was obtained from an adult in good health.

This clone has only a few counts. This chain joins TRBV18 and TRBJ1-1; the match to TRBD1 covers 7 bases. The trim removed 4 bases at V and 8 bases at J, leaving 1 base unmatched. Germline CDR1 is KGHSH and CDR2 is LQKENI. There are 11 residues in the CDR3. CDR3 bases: TGTGCCAGCTCACAGGACAGGGAAGCTTTCTTT. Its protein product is CASSQDREAFF.

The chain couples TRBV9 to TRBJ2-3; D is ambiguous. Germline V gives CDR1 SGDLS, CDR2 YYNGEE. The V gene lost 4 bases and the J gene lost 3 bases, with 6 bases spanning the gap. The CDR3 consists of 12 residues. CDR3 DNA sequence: TGTGCCAGCAGCCGTGGTACAGATACGCAGTATTTT. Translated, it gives CASSRGTDTQYF.

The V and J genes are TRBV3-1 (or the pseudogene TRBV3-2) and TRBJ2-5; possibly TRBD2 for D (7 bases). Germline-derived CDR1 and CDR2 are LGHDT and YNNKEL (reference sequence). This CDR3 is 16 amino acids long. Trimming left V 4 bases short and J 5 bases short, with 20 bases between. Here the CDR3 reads CASSPTKRGAGETQYF. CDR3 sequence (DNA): TGTGCCAGCAGCCCTACGAAACGGGGGGCGGGGGAGACCCAGTACTTC.

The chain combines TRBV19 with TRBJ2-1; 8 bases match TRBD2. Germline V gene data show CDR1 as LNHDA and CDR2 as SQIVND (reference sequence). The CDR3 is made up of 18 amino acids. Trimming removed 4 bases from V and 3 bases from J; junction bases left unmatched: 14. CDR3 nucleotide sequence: TGTGCCAGTAGTACCACCCGCCCAGGGACTAGTCACTACAATGAGCAGTTCTTC. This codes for CASSTTRPGTSHYNEQFF.

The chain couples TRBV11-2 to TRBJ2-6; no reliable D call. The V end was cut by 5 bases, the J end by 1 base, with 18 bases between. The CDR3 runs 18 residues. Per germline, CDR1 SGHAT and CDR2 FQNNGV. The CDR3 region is CASSTTLGGRSGANVLTF. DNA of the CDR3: TGTGCCAGCAGCACGACCCTCGGCGGCAGGTCTGGGGCCAACGTCCTGACTTTC.

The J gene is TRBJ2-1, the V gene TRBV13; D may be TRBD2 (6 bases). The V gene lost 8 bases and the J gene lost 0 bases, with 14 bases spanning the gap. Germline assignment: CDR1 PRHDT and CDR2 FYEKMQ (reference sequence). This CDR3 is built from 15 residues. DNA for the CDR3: TGTGCCAGCGCTCGGAGGGGAAGCTCCTACAATGAGCAGTTCTTC. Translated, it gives CASARRGSSYNEQFF.

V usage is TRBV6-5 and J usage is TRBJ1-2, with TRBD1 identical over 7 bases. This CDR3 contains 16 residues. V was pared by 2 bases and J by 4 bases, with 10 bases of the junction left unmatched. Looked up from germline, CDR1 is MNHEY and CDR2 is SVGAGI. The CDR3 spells CASSYPGQSSLYGYTF. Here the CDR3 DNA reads TGTGCCAGCAGTTACCCGGGACAGTCCTCCCTCTATGGCTACACCTTC.

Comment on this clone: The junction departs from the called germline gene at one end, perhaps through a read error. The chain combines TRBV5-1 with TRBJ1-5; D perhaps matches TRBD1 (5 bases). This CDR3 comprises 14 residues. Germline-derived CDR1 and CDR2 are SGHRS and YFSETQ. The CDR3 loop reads CARSLDGGGQPQHF. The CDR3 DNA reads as TGCGCCCGCAGCTTGGACGGGGGGGGACAGCCCCAGCATTTT.

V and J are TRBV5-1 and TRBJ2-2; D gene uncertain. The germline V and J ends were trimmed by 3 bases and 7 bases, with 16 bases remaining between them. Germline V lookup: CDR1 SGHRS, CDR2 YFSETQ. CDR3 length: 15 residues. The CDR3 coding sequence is TGCGCCAGCAGCTCCACCGGGTCGGGTATCGGGGAGCTGTTTTTT. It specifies CASSSTGSGIGELFF.

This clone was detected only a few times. CDR3 in amino acids: CASSQGWEGADTQYF. CDR3 bases: TGTGCCAGCAGCCAAGGTTGGGAGGGGGCGGATACGCAGTATTTT. The genes are TRBV4-2 and TRBJ2-3, with D perhaps assigned TRBD1 or TRBD2 (7 bases each). The germline CDR1 and CDR2 sequences are LGHNA and YNFKEQ. Trimming stripped 1 base from V and 6 bases from J, with 14 bases between. The CDR3 has 15 amino acids.

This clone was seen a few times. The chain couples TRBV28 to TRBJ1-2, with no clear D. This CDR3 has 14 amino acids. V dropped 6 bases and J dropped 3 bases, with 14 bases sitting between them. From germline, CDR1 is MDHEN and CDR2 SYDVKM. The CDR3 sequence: CASSNPGAYYGYTF. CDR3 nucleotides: TGTGCCAGCAGCAATCCGGGAGCCTACTATGGCTACACCTTC.

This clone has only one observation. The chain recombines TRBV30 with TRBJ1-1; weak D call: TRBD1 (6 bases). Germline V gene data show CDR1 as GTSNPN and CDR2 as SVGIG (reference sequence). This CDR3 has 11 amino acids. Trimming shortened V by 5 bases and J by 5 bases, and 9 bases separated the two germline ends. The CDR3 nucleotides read TGTGCCTGGCGAGGGGGGACTGAAGCTTTCTTT. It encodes CAWRGGTEAFF.

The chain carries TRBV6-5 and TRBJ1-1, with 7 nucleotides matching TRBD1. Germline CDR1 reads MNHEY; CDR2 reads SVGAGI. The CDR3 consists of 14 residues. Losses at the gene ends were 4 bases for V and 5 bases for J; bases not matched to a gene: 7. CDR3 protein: CASSSQTGRTEAFF. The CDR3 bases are TGTGCCAGCAGTTCCCAGACAGGGAGAACTGAAGCTTTCTTT.

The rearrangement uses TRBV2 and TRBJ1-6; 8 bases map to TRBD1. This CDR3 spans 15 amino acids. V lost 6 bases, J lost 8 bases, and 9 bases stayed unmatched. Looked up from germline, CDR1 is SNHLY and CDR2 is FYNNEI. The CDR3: CASSSQGAADSPLHF. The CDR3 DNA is TGTGCCAGCAGCTCTCAGGGGGCTGCGGATTCACCCCTCCACTTT.

The CDR3 loop is CASIPGLPNTEAFF. The DNA of the CDR3 is TGTGCCAGTATCCCGGGACTCCCGAACACTGAAGCTTTCTTT. The rearrangement links TRBV19 to TRBJ1-1; D is perhaps TRBD1 (5 bases). Trimming stripped 7 bases from V and 1 base from J, with 13 bases between. CDR3 length: 14 amino acids. The germline V gene has CDR1 LNHDA and CDR2 SQIVND (reference sequence).